This T cell receptor (beta chain) was found in a study of T cells in tumors after PD-1 blockade. Whole-study context: Some patients also took daily vismodegib 150 mg during anti-PD-1 treatment.

Study-wide findings and caveats: Some novel exhausted tumor clones appeared in pre-treatment blood, suggesting peripheral recruitment.

Template: tumor biopsy or peripheral blood genomic DNA, roughly 600-6,004 ng per sample. Unmatched junction bases numbered 9, after V lost 3 bases and J lost 2 bases. This CDR3 has 15 amino acids. Germline lookup yields CDR1 DFQATT and CDR2 SNEGSKA (reference sequence). The data were produced by immunoSEQ multiplex PCR, yet TCRdb's version contains in-frame clones alone and is incomplete. The data contain around 34,000 clones, 55% to 80% of them singletons. This clone has only a few counts. The antigen remains unidentified. V and J are TRBV20-1 and TRBJ2-7; 8 bases align to TRBD1. The TCR was taken from a human donor with basal cell carcinoma. The specimen comprised PBMCs, sampled after anti-PD-1 treatment. CDR3 in amino acids: CSASRIDRGTYEQYF. The DNA for the CDR3 is TGCAGTGCTAGTCGAATAGACAGGGGAACCTACGAGCAGTACTTC.